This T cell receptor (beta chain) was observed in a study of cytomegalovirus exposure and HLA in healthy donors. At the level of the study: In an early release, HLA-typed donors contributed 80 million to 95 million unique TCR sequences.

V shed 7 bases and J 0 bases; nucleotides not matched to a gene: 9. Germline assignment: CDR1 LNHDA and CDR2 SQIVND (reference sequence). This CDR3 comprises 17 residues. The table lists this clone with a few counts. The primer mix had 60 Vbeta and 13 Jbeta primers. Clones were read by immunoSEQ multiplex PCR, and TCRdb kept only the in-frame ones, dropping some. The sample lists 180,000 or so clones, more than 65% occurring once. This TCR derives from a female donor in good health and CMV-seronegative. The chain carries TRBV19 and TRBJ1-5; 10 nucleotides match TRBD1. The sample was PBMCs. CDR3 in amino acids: CASKVRGTGDSNQPQHF. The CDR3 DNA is TGTGCCAGTAAGGTTCGGGGGACAGGGGATAGCAATCAGCCCCAGCATTTT.